This T cell receptor (beta chain) was recovered during a study of somatic mutations in cytotoxic T cells in rheumatoid arthritis. Produced via immunoSEQ multiplex PCR; TCRdb's table is partial and in-frame only. The sample lists 8,500 to 11,000 clones, approximately 85% occurring once. The material sequenced was CD8+ T cells sorted from blood. This receptor was taken from a woman aged 50 to 60 in good health.

For the CDR3, the DNA is TGTGCCAGCAGCTTGGGGACAGGCTATGGCTACACCTTC. Protein product: CASSLGTGYGYTF. V and J are TRBV7-3 and TRBJ1-2; 8 positions match TRBD1. Germline-derived CDR1 and CDR2 are SGHTA and FQGTGA. V shed 3 bases and J 4 bases; nucleotides not matched to a gene: 1. The CDR3 has 13 amino acids.